These T cell receptor beta chains were read from a single sample in a study of blood T cell repertoires in COVID-19. Libraries were prepared by immunoSEQ multiplex PCR; TCRdb keeps only in-frame clonotypes and omits some of them. Altogether fewer than 250,000 clones are present, around 83% being singletons, with the ten largest covering 2.5% to 3.5%. What was sequenced was peripheral blood. Receptors were obtained from a man in his fifties with active or convalescent COVID-19. Each CDR3 is given with its conserved first and last residue. A D gene is named only where the DNA matches it firmly. Size is stated for part of the rows, as once, few or many counts, or as a class when the clone is expanded.

CDR3 DNA	CDR3 protein	V gene	D gene	clone size	J gene
TGTGCCAGCAGCCCCAGACTAGCGGGGGGTTCCTACGAGCAGTACTTC	CASSPRLAGGSYEQYF	TRBV3-1/TRBV3-2	TRBD2	.	TRBJ2-7
TGTGCCAGCAGCGGAGGTGGTGCTAATGAAAAACTGTTTTTT	CASSGGGANEKLFF	TRBV9	.	.	TRBJ1-4
TGTGCCAGCAGCCGAGGGAGGGCGGGCATAGGTACGCAGTATTTT	CASSRGRAGIGTQYF	TRBV7-8	TRBD2	once	TRBJ2-3
TGCGCCAGCAGCTTGAGGGACAGGGGCACAGATACGCAGTATTTT	CASSLRDRGTDTQYF	TRBV5-1	TRBD1	.	TRBJ2-3
TGTGCCAGCTCACCACTTCTACAGGGGGCCGAAGCTTTCTTT	CASSPLLQGAEAFF	TRBV18	TRBD1	.	TRBJ1-1
TGTGCCAGTAGTATAAACAGAGTCACCGGGGAGCTGTTTTTT	CASSINRVTGELFF	TRBV19	.	.	TRBJ2-2
TGTGCCAGTAGCCCCTCCCCCATATCGACAAGCACCGGGGAGCTGTTTTTT	CASSPSPISTSTGELFF	TRBV19	.	few	TRBJ2-2
TGTGCCAGCAGCTTAGCTACAGGGATGCACTCTGGAAACACCATATATTTT	CASSLATGMHSGNTIYF	TRBV11-2	.	.	TRBJ1-3
TGTGCCACCAGCGGGTCGGATGGCTACACCTTC	CATSGSDGYTF	TRBV24-1	.	.	TRBJ1-2
TGCGCCAGCAGCCCACAGGGACAGGCGGATCAGCCCCAGCATTTT	CASSPQGQADQPQHF	TRBV4-1	TRBD1	.	TRBJ1-5
TGTGCCAGCAGCGCGATACAGGCGGGGGACACTGAAGCTTTCTTT	CASSAIQAGDTEAFF	TRBV9	.	.	TRBJ1-1
TGTGCCAGCAGCCTTGGACGGATGGGGGCCTATGGCTACACCTTC	CASSLGRMGAYGYTF	TRBV7-9	.	.	TRBJ1-2
TGTGCCAGCAGTTACCAAGGGGCAGGCAATGAGCAGTTCTTC	CASSYQGAGNEQFF	TRBV6-2/TRBV6-3	.	few	TRBJ2-1
TGTGCCAGCAGTACCCTCGGGGGGGACTATGGCTACACCTTC	CASSTLGGDYGYTF	TRBV28	.	.	TRBJ1-2
TGCGCCAGCAGCCTGGACCCACAGGGACCAGGTGAACTGTTTTTT	CASSLDPQGPGELFF	TRBV5-1	.	.	TRBJ1-4
TGTGCCAGCACCTTCACGGGGCGGGGGGGCAACGCCGCTGGAAACACCATATATTTT	CASTFTGRGGNAAGNTIYF	TRBV28	.	once	TRBJ1-3
TGTGCCAGTACCTCCATAGCGGGGCCTAGCACAGATACGCAGTATTTT	CASTSIAGPSTDTQYF	TRBV19	TRBD2	once	TRBJ2-3
TGTGCCAGCAGTCCCCCAGGGCTGGATAGCGGGGCGAACTACGAGCAGTACTTC	CASSPPGLDSGANYEQYF	TRBV6-6	TRBD2	many	TRBJ2-7
TGTGCCAGCAGTCTAGGGGCAGTCTACGAGCAGTACTTC	CASSLGAVYEQYF	TRBV11-1	.	.	TRBJ2-7
TGTGCCAGTAGTAGAGGGAATTCTGGGGCCAACGTCCTGACTTTC	CASSRGNSGANVLTF	TRBV19	.	.	TRBJ2-6
TGTGCCAGCAGCCTCACGGGACAGGGTTTGAATGGCTACACCTTC	CASSLTGQGLNGYTF	TRBV28	TRBD1	few	TRBJ1-2
TGTGCCAGCAGCTTAGAGGCAGGAAATAACTATGGCTACACCTTC	CASSLEAGNNYGYTF	TRBV7-9	.	.	TRBJ1-2
TGCGCCAGCAGCTTTTTATTTGGAGAACGGGAGCAGTACTTC	CASSFLFGEREQYF	TRBV5-1	.	.	TRBJ2-7
TGTGCCAGCAGCGCGGGACCTGTGAGGACCTTC	CASSAGPVRTF	TRBV4-2	.	.	TRBJ1-2
TGTGCCAGCAGTCCCGGGGGGGTTGGCTACACCTTC	CASSPGGVGYTF	TRBV28	.	.	TRBJ1-2
TGTGCCTGGAAGGGTACAGGGTTCTACGAGCAGTACTTC	CAWKGTGFYEQYF	TRBV30	.	.	TRBJ2-7
TGTGCCAGCAGCCCAGTAGTGCGGGTAAATACAGATACGCAGTATTTT	CASSPVVRVNTDTQYF	TRBV7-2	.	.	TRBJ2-3
TGTGCCAGCAGCTCCCCGGGTGCCCTGAACACTGAAGCTTTCTTT	CASSSPGALNTEAFF	TRBV5-4	.	.	TRBJ1-1
TGTGCCAGTGCCTTAGCGGGGGGGTCTAGCTCCTACAATGAGCAGTTCTTC	CASALAGGSSSYNEQFF	TRBV19	TRBD2	.	TRBJ2-1
TGTGCCAGCAATGAGGGCGGGTACTCTGGGGCCAACGTCCTGACTTTC	CASNEGGYSGANVLTF	TRBV28	.	once	TRBJ2-6